These T cell receptor beta chains were read from a single sample in a study of cytotoxic CD8 clonotypes in ibrutinib-treated CLL. The protocol was immunoSEQ multiplex PCR, while the TCRdb copy is restricted to in-frame clones and leaves out a portion. The table shows nearly 85,000 clones, with about four fifths occurring only once. The starting material was PBMCs, obtained after 12 months of ibrutinib treatment. The origin of the receptors is a human donor with chronic lymphocytic leukemia. The CDR3 runs from the conserved cysteine through the conserved F or W. A D gene is named only where the DNA matches it firmly. Only part of the rows carry a size: once, few, many, or a class if the clone is expanded.

j_call | v_call | d_call | clone_size | cdr3_aa | cdr3_nt
TRBJ2-2 | TRBV5-4 | NA | once | CASSSKSGWNTGELFF | TGTGCCAGCAGCTCCAAGTCAGGGTGGAACACCGGGGAGCTGTTTTTT
TRBJ2-7 | TRBV18 | TRBD2 | NA | CASSPPRLAGVWYEQYF | TGTGCCAGCTCCCCGCCGCGACTAGCGGGAGTCTGGTACGAGCAGTACTTC
TRBJ2-1 | TRBV7-6 | NA | NA | CASSLSYNEQFF | TGTGCCAGCAGCCTATCTTACAATGAGCAGTTCTTC
TRBJ1-2 | TRBV5-3 | NA | once | CARSLAGGLAGAHYGYTF | TGTGCCAGAAGCTTGGCCGGGGGGTTGGCAGGGGCCCACTATGGCTACACCTTC
TRBJ1-1 | TRBV5-4 | NA | NA | CASSPPTGNRGTEAFF | TGTGCCAGCAGCCCCCCGACGGGCAATCGGGGGACTGAAGCTTTCTTT
TRBJ1-1 | TRBV28 | NA | NA | CASTLGGNTEAFF | TGTGCCAGCACCCTAGGGGGGAACACTGAAGCTTTCTTT
TRBJ2-2 | TRBV7-7 | NA | NA | CASSSSTGELFF | TGTGCTAGCAGCTCCAGCACCGGGGAGCTGTTTTTT
TRBJ1-2 | TRBV7-9 | NA | NA | CASSPQGSYGYTF | TGTGCCAGCAGCCCCCAAGGGAGCTATGGCTACACCTTC
TRBJ1-5 | TRBV18 | NA | NA | CASSPPGTGGQPQHF | TGTGCCAGCTCACCACCCGGCACCGGCGGGCAGCCCCAGCATTTT
TRBJ2-3 | TRBV6-1 | NA | NA | CASRERGDTQYF | TGTGCCAGCAGGGAAAGGGGGGATACGCAGTATTTT
TRBJ2-7 | TRBV5-4 | TRBD1 | NA | CASSLEGQANYEQYF | TGTGCCAGCAGCCTGGAGGGACAGGCGAACTACGAGCAGTACTTC
TRBJ1-2 | TRBV27 | NA | few | CASSITGSYGYTF | TGTGCCAGCAGCATCACAGGGAGCTATGGCTACACCTTC
TRBJ2-1 | TRBV28 | TRBD1 | NA | CASSLWGTGGVF | TGTGCCAGCAGTTTATGGGGGACAGGGGGGGTCTTC
TRBJ2-1 | TRBV5-4 | TRBD2 | NA | CASSLGGGGGSSYNEQFF | TGTGCCAGCAGCTTGGGCGGCGGGGGGGGAAGCTCCTACAATGAGCAGTTCTTC
TRBJ1-3 | TRBV5-1 | NA | NA | CASSGGGGNTIYF | TGCGCCAGCAGCGGGGGCGGTGGAAACACCATATATTTT
TRBJ2-7 | TRBV2 | NA | NA | CASVMGGSSYEQYF | TGTGCCAGCGTTATGGGAGGTAGCTCCTACGAGCAGTACTTC
TRBJ2-1 | TRBV5-1 | TRBD2 | once | CASSLGPGGEQFF | TGCGCCAGCAGCTTGGGCCCGGGGGGTGAGCAGTTCTTC
TRBJ1-1 | TRBV4-3 | NA | many | CASSSLRELGTEAFF | TGCGCCAGCAGCTCTCTCAGGGAATTAGGCACTGAAGCTTTCTTT
TRBJ2-2 | TRBV19 | NA | NA | CASGTGELFF | TGTGCCTCGGGGACCGGGGAGCTGTTTTTT
TRBJ1-4 | TRBV4-3 | NA | once | CASSQGLGDEEKLFF | TGCGCCAGCAGCCAAGGCCTGGGGGATGAGGAAAAACTGTTTTTT
TRBJ1-6 | TRBV11-2 | NA | few | CASSLRWGVGASPLHF | TGTGCCAGCAGCTTACGTTGGGGGGTAGGGGCCTCACCCCTCCACTTT
TRBJ1-4 | TRBV27 | NA | NA | CASRWQTQTNEKLFF | TGTGCCAGCAGGTGGCAGACCCAAACTAATGAAAAACTGTTTTTT
TRBJ1-2 | TRBV10-3 | NA | NA | CAISESSADYGYTF | TGTGCCATCAGTGAGTCGTCGGCGGATTATGGCTACACCTTC
TRBJ2-1 | TRBV4-3 | NA | NA | CASSQGRGGKQFF | TGCGCCAGCAGCCAAGGTCGTGGGGGGAAGCAGTTCTTC
TRBJ1-2 | TRBV7-9 | TRBD1 | NA | CASSLGQGGGGYTF | TGTGCCAGCAGCTTAGGGCAGGGGGGCGGCGGCTACACCTTC
TRBJ2-1 | TRBV23-1 | NA | NA | CASRTGDWATNEQFF | TGCGCCAGCCGTACGGGGGACTGGGCCACCAATGAGCAGTTCTTC
TRBJ1-2 | TRBV6-5 | NA | many | CASTPGGIGRRGYTF | TGTGCCAGCACCCCCGGGGGAATCGGGCGGAGGGGCTACACCTTC
TRBJ2-5 | TRBV10-3 | TRBD1 | NA | CAIRGTGPQETQYF | TGTGCCATCAGGGGGACAGGCCCTCAAGAGACCCAGTACTTC
TRBJ2-7 | TRBV2 | NA | once | CASSLGGASYEQYF | TGTGCCAGCAGTTTAGGCGGAGCCTCCTACGAGCAGTACTTC
TRBJ2-1 | TRBV7-9 | NA | NA | CASSHLRDLGYNEQFF | TGTGCCAGCAGCCACCTCCGGGACCTTGGGTACAATGAGCAGTTCTTC
TRBJ1-4 | TRBV7-8 | NA | NA | CASSPRTANEKLFF | TGTGCCAGCAGCCCCCGGACAGCTAATGAAAAACTGTTTTTT
TRBJ2-3 | TRBV6-5 | NA | NA | CASSPFRDTQYF | TGTGCCAGCAGTCCCTTCAGAGATACGCAGTATTTT
TRBJ1-5 | TRBV18 | NA | NA | CASSPLEAGPGQPQHF | TGTGCCAGCTCACCCCTCGAGGCAGGCCCCGGTCAGCCCCAGCATTTT
TRBJ1-6 | TRBV21-1 | NA | NA | CASSNHRAVSSYNSPLHF | TGTGCCAGCAGCAACCACCGGGCCGTGAGCTCCTATAATTCACCCCTCCACTTT
TRBJ1-5 | TRBV4-2 | NA | NA | CASSQEVRLMQPQHF | TGTGCCAGCAGCCAAGAGGTTCGCCTAATGCAGCCCCAGCATTTT
TRBJ1-1 | TRBV28 | TRBD1 | NA | CASSSGQLNTEAFF | TGTGCCAGCAGTTCGGGACAGTTGAACACTGAAGCTTTCTTT
TRBJ1-1 | TRBV19 | NA | NA | CASDRQFGSTEAFF | TGTGCCAGTGACAGGCAGTTTGGGTCCACTGAAGCTTTCTTT
TRBJ2-3 | TRBV10-3 | NA | NA | CAISRDVTDTQYF | TGTGCCATCTCTCGGGATGTCACAGATACGCAGTATTTT
TRBJ1-4 | TRBV18 | NA | few | CASSARTATNEKLFF | TGTGCCAGCTCAGCGCGGACAGCAACTAATGAAAAACTGTTTTTT
TRBJ2-5 | TRBV11-3 | TRBD2 | NA | CASSLGVAGGRETQYF | TGTGCCAGCAGCTTAGGGGTGGCGGGGGGGCGAGAGACCCAGTACTTC
TRBJ2-4 | TRBV5-1 | NA | NA | CASSEDPVPIQYF | TGCGCCAGCAGCGAAGATCCGGTGCCTATTCAGTACTTC